The clone carrying this T cell receptor (beta chain) has more than one count but fewer than ten. Its specificity is not known. This sample is drawn from a study of early T cells in non-severe SARS-CoV-2 infection. Background on the study: With bulk RNA from unsorted whole blood as input, sequencing yielded unpaired chains. General study results and limits: The study's VDJdb matching favored anti-spike CD8 responses and missed private and CD4 specificities.

Germline assignment: CDR1 DFQATT and CDR2 SNEGSKA (reference sequence). V dropped 1 base and J dropped 5 bases, with 14 bases sitting between them. This CDR3 contains 14 residues. Separate cDNA molecules each had unique molecular identifiers attached to them. In TCRdb, the 5' RACE reads were re-called with MiXCR into one record per CDR3 protein. The table records some 57,000 distinct CDR3 sequences, roughly an eighth of them present only once. This clonotype originated in an adult who was a healthcare worker with PCR-confirmed SARS-CoV-2 infection or an uninfected control (not recorded which). The chain joins TRBV20-1 to TRBJ1-2; possible D gene TRBD1, 6 bases. Sequencing was performed on whole blood. The CDR3: CSARAGSGEYGYTF. In DNA form, the CDR3 reads TGCAGTGCTAGAGCCGGATCAGGGGAATATGGCTACACCTTC.